The clone carrying this T cell receptor beta chain was counted once. Its antigen is undetermined. A read error may produce the germline difference seen at one junction end. Germline loops: CDR1 SSHAT, CDR2 FNYEAQ (reference sequence). The CDR3 spans 13 residues. Sequenced by immunoSEQ multiplex PCR; TCRdb stores in-frame clones only, minus some. Among roughly 80,000 clones listed, roughly 90% were seen once. The data derive from a study of cytomegalovirus exposure and HLA in healthy donors. Study information: The use of the same platform for the 120 validation repertoires and the roughly 700 first-cohort repertoires was reported by a later analysis. Broader study findings: Some public TCRs appeared in many individuals, while most sequences were rare. The study flagged around 160 TCR beta chains as cytomegalovirus-associated. A few of the chains that were CMV-associated were confirmed in vitro to be specific for CMV antigens.

This clonotype was sampled from a man aged 25-40 years in good health and CMV-seronegative. The chain recombines TRBV7-7 with TRBJ1-1, with D perhaps matching TRBD1 (5 bases). Material for sequencing was PBMCs. In DNA, the CDR3 is TGTGCTAGCAGCGCAAGAACCGACAGTGAAGCTTTCTTT. Its protein product is CASSARTDSEAFF.